The sequence of this T cell receptor beta chain was determined in a study of human T cells and chemical hapten exposure. Whole-study findings and limits: Among TCRs, those above 1 in 1000 frequency were unaffected by DPC sensitization.

Time point indicated: patch test 2, 6 weeks after DPC sensitization. Described treatment: therapeutic diphenylcyclopropenone sensitization with weekly scalp DPC. TCRdb ran MiXCR on the RACE reads and lists one entry per CDR3 protein. The sample has fewer than 85,000 distinct CDR3 sequences; around 10% are singletons. Germline V CDR1 and CDR2: SGHVS, FNYEAQ. V was trimmed by 2 bases and J by 1 base, leaving 11 bases between them. The CDR3 covers 15 residues. Regarding this clonotype: Its target is not known.

The V call is TRBV7-6, the J call TRBJ2-5; the D call may be TRBD1 or TRBD2 (6 bases each). This material consisted of whole blood, taken in connection with sensitization to the hapten diphenylcyclopropenone (DPC). The receptor comes from a man younger than 30 with alopecia areata. Some clones in this sample may be carry-over from other donors' samples. In DNA form, the CDR3 reads TGTGCCAGCAGCTTACGGGGGCCACTCCAAGAGACCCAGTACTTC. Amino acids: CASSLRGPLQETQYF. Variable domain in full (rest from reference TRBV7-6 and TRBJ2-5): GAGVSQSPRYKVTKRGQDVALRCDPISGHVSLYWYRQALGQGPEFLTYFNYEAQQDKSGLPNDRFSAERPEGSISTLTIQRTEQRDSAMYRCASSLRGPLQETQYFGPGTRLLVL.